One sample yielded the 3 T cell receptor beta chains listed below, sequenced in a study of blood T cell repertoires in COVID-19. Clones were read by immunoSEQ multiplex PCR, and TCRdb kept only the in-frame ones, dropping some. The sample shows about 200,000 clones, 70% to 85% of them seen only once. Sequenced material: peripheral blood. The receptors were gathered from a man aged 50 or older with active or convalescent COVID-19.

This chain links TRBV5-4 with TRBJ1-2; 9 bases align to TRBD1. With 3 bases clipped from V and 3 bases from J, the junction kept 6 bases outside the gene matches. Per germline, CDR1 SGHNT and CDR2 YYREEE (reference sequence). The CDR3 runs to 15 residues. CDR3 protein: CASSSDRGRYYGYTF. The CDR3, as DNA: TGTGCCAGCAGCTCCGACAGGGGGAGGTACTATGGCTACACCTTC.

This chain joins TRBV7-3 and TRBJ2-1, with 12 nucleotides matching TRBD2. The CDR3 is 18 residues long. The junction had 13 bases not matched to a gene; V was cut back by 8 bases and J by 2 bases. Germline-derived CDR1 and CDR2 are SGHTA and FQGTGA. CDR3 sequence: CASPRGLAGGPTYNEQFF. CDR3 DNA: TGTGCCAGCCCCCGGGGGCTAGCGGGAGGGCCGACCTACAATGAGCAGTTCTTC.

The chain uses TRBV7-2 and TRBJ1-5; 10 bases align to TRBD1. Trimming at V came to 1 base and at J to 8 bases, leaving 8 bases not matched to a gene. Germline V gene lookup returns CDR1 SGHTA and CDR2 FQGNSA. The CDR3 runs 16 residues. CDR3 in amino acids: CASSLGDRGGIEPQHF. CDR3 coding DNA: TGTGCCAGCAGCTTAGGGGACAGGGGCGGCATTGAGCCCCAGCATTTT.